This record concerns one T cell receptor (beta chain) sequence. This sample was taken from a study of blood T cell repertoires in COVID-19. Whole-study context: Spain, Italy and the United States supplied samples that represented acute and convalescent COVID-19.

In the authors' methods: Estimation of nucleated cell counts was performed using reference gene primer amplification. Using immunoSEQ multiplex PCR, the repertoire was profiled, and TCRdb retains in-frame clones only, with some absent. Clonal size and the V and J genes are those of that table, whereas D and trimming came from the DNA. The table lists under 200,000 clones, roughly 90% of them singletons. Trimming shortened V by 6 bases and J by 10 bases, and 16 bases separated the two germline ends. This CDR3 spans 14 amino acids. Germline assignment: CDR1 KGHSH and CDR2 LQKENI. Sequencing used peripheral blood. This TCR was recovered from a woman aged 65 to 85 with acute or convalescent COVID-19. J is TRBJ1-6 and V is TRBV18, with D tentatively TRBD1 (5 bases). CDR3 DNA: TGTGCCAGCTCCGCTCTAGGGGCAAAATCACCCCTCCACTTT. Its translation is CASSALGAKSPLHF.